A single sample is the source of the 20 T cell receptor beta chains below, sequenced in a study of cytomegalovirus exposure and HLA in healthy donors. Amplification used 60 Vbeta primers and 13 Jbeta primers. Using immunoSEQ multiplex PCR, the repertoire was profiled, and TCRdb retains in-frame clones only, with some absent. Across 130,000 to 150,000 clones, the top ten clones capture 0.75% to 1% of the sample. The sequencing sample was made of PBMCs. Every receptor here comes from a male donor in good health and CMV-seronegative.

V usage is TRBV19 and J usage is TRBJ2-5, with no clear D. Trimming pared 1 base from V and 5 bases from J, leaving 8 bases between. Germline CDR1 LNHDA, CDR2 SQIVND (reference sequence). CDR3 length equals 13 residues. Written as DNA, the CDR3 is TGTGCCAGTAGTATAGGAGCGAGGGAGACCCAGTACTTC. Translated, it gives CASSIGARETQYF.

For this clone: The germline gene is not matched at one end of the junction; a read error may be the cause. The chain combines TRBV5-6 with TRBJ1-1, with D possibly TRBD1 on 6 matching bases. This CDR3 is built from 14 residues. In germline, CDR1 is SGHDT, CDR2 YYEEEE. The DNA for the CDR3 is TGTGCCAGCAGCTTGGTGGGGGCTGACACTGAAGATTTCTTT. This gives the protein CASSLVGADTEDFF. The full variable domain, completed using reference TRBV5-6 and TRBJ1-1, is DAGVTQSPTHLIKTRGQQVTLRCSPKSGHDTVSWYQQALGQGPQFIFQYYEEEERQRGNFPDRFSGHQFPNYSSELNVNALLLGDSALYLCASSLVGADTEDFFGQGTRLTVV.

This chain joins TRBV7-9 and TRBJ2-1; TRBD1 might be the D (7 bases). The germline V and J ends were trimmed by 6 bases and 0 bases, with 15 bases remaining between them. The CDR3 has 16 residues. Germline V lookup: CDR1 SEHNR, CDR2 FQNEAQ (reference sequence). CDR3: CASSAGGGSSYNEQFF. DNA of the CDR3: TGTGCCAGCAGTGCCGGAGGGGGCAGCTCCTACAATGAGCAGTTCTTC.

J is TRBJ1-2 and V is TRBV29-1; D gene ambiguous. This CDR3 spans 13 amino acids. V lost 7 bases and J 0 bases, leaving 12 bases between the germline ends. Germline V gene sequence: CDR1 SQVTM, CDR2 ANQGSEA. CDR3 loop: CSAYAGSNYGYTF. Here the CDR3 DNA reads TGCAGCGCCTACGCCGGGTCTAACTATGGCTACACCTTC.

The chain joins TRBV14 to TRBJ2-1, with a tentative D call TRBD1 (5 bases). CDR1 SGHDN and CDR2 FVKESK come from the germline V gene. The CDR3 totals 16 residues. The germline V and J ends were trimmed by 3 bases and 4 bases, with 16 bases remaining between them. CDR3 region: CASSHGHGAGYNEQFF. In nucleotides, the CDR3 is TGTGCCAGCAGCCATGGTCATGGGGCTGGATACAATGAGCAGTTCTTC.

Concerning this clone itself: One end of the junction fails to match germline, which may point to a read error. This chain connects TRBV9 to TRBJ2-1; 8 bases agree with TRBD1. The CDR3 extends over 14 amino acids. The germline CDR1 and CDR2 sequences are SGDLS and YYNGEE. CDR3 nucleotides: TGTGCCAGCAGCTCTCGCTATGGACAGGGTTCCCTTATCTTC. Translating it yields CASSSRYGQGSLIF.

The CDR3 region is CASSQDRQPPYEQYF. CDR3 nucleotides: TGTGCCAGCAGCCAAGATCGACAGCCACCCTACGAGCAGTACTTC. The chain is built from TRBV14 and TRBJ2-7, with D maybe TRBD1 (5 bases). V lost 0 bases and J 2 bases, leaving 11 bases between the germline ends. The V gene's germline CDR1 is SGHDN and CDR2 FVKESK. The CDR3 has 15 amino acids.

V and J are TRBV19 and TRBJ2-5; the match to TRBD2 covers 10 bases. Germline trimming cut 1 base from V and 5 bases from J; bases unmatched to any gene: 13. Germline lookup yields CDR1 LNHDA and CDR2 SQIVND (reference sequence). CDR3 length: 18 residues. The CDR3 DNA follows: TGTGCCAGTAGTATAGGAGGAGGGAGCGGGAGGGCCACGGAGACCCAGTACTTC. Protein: CASSIGGGSGRATETQYF.

The V and J genes are TRBV6-6 and TRBJ2-7; a possible D gene is TRBD2 (6 bases). In germline, CDR1 is MNHNY, CDR2 SVGAGI (reference sequence). Trimming left V 7 bases short and J 3 bases short, with 19 bases between. CDR3 size: 15 residues. The CDR3 region is CASTNLRGEIYEQYF. DNA for the CDR3: TGTGCCAGCACCAACCTGCGCGGGGAAATCTACGAGCAGTACTTC.

The chain couples TRBV6-5 to TRBJ2-7; D is unclear. This CDR3 is 11 amino acids long. V lost 10 bases to trimming and J lost 2 bases, with 9 bases between them. Germline V gene sequence: CDR1 MNHEY, CDR2 SVGAGI. The CDR3 coding sequence is TGTGCCACTTCAGGCGCCTACGAGCAGTACTTC. Its translation is CATSGAYEQYF.

The chain links TRBV5-4 to TRBJ1-1; 8 nucleotides align to TRBD1. In germline, CDR1 is SGHNT, CDR2 YYREEE (reference sequence). V lost 4 bases to trimming and J lost 5 bases; unmatched junction nucleotides: 13. The CDR3 is 16 residues long. CDR3 in DNA: TGTGCCAGCAGCGGTAGCCTGACAGGGGATGGGACTGAAGCTTTCTTT. As protein: CASSGSLTGDGTEAFF.

This chain connects TRBV10-3 to TRBJ2-2, with TRBD1 as a possible D gene (5 bases). Per the germline V gene, CDR1 is ENHRY and CDR2 is SYGVKD. V was trimmed by 2 bases and J by 6 bases, leaving 10 bases between them. CDR3 size: 14 residues. This CDR3 is CAISEMGPAGELFF. The CDR3 DNA reads TGTGCCATCAGTGAGATGGGGCCTGCCGGGGAGCTGTTTTTT.

This chain links TRBV27 with TRBJ2-7, with TRBD2 matching 7 bases. Germline V gene data show CDR1 as MNHEY and CDR2 as SMNVEV (reference sequence). The CDR3 is 12 amino acids. Losses at the gene ends were 8 bases for V and 4 bases for J; bases not matched to a gene: 5. As DNA, the CDR3 is TGTGCCAGCGATAAGCGGGGATACGAGCAGTACTTC. Encoded protein: CASDKRGYEQYF.

V and J are TRBV5-1 and TRBJ1-5; no definite D call. Trimming took off 0 bases at V and 0 bases at J, with 7 bases between the two ends. The CDR3 covers 15 residues. Germline-derived CDR1 and CDR2 are SGHRS and YFSETQ. DNA of the CDR3: TGCGCCAGCAGCTTGGTAGATTCTAGCAATCAGCCCCAGCATTTT. Translation gives CASSLVDSSNQPQHF.

CDR3 DNA sequence: TGTGCCAGCAGCTTCCACTACGAGCAGTACTTC. It is translated as CASSFHYEQYF. V and J are TRBV7-9 and TRBJ2-7; D is unresolved. Germline lookup yields CDR1 SEHNR and CDR2 FQNEAQ (reference sequence). V lost 3 bases and J 3 bases, leaving 3 bases between the germline ends. This CDR3 is built from 11 residues. Together with reference TRBV7-9 and TRBJ2-7, the CDR3 gives the full variable domain: DTGVSQNPRHKITKRGQNVTFRCDPISEHNRLYWYRQTLGQGPEFLTYFQNEAQLEKSRLLSDRFSAERPKGSFSTLEIQRTEQGDSAMYLCASSFHYEQYFGPGTRLTVT.

This chain links TRBV7-8 with TRBJ2-7, with 7 bases that match TRBD1. The CDR3 runs to 15 residues. The germline V gene encodes CDR1 SGHVS and CDR2 FQNEAQ. The V segment lost 7 bases and the J segment 1 base; nucleotides outside the gene matches: 10. CDR3 region: CASNLDRETSYEQYF. The CDR3, as DNA: TGTGCCAGCAATCTCGACAGGGAAACATCCTACGAGCAGTACTTC.

This sequence joins TRBV7-2 and TRBJ1-1; perhaps TRBD1 as D (5 bases). CDR1 and CDR2 (germline): SGHTA, FQGNSA. Trimming took off 5 bases at V and 12 bases at J, with 19 bases between the two ends. The CDR3 totals 13 residues. CDR3 protein: CASSALGVVVTFF. CDR3 bases: TGTGCCAGCAGCGCATTAGGGGTGGTGGTGACTTTCTTT.

V usage is TRBV7-3 and J usage is TRBJ2-5; the match to TRBD1 covers 9 bases. In germline, CDR1 is SGHTA, CDR2 FQGTGA. Trimming cost V 0 bases and J 7 bases; bases outside gene matches: 9. This CDR3 contains 16 residues. In DNA, the CDR3 is TGTGCCAGCAGCTTAACAGGACAGGGGAGGTTCGGGACCCAGTACTTC. Translation: CASSLTGQGRFGTQYF.

The chain links TRBV6-6 to TRBJ1-2; TRBD1 matches at 8 bases. Germline V gene sequence: CDR1 MNHNY, CDR2 SVGAGI (reference sequence). Trimming took 6 bases from V and 3 from J; bases not matched to a gene: 3. The CDR3 runs 13 residues. Here the CDR3 DNA reads TGTGCCAGCAGGACGGGACAGGACTATGGCTACACCTTC. Translating it yields CASRTGQDYGYTF.

The rearrangement links TRBV6-1 to TRBJ2-7; D gene unclear. The CDR3 length is 14 residues. Per the germline V gene, CDR1 is MNHNS and CDR2 is SASEGT. Trimming left V 4 bases short and J 0 bases short, with 10 bases between. CDR3: CASSGRSSSYEQYF. The DNA of the CDR3 is TGTGCCAGCAGTGGAAGGAGTAGCTCCTACGAGCAGTACTTC.